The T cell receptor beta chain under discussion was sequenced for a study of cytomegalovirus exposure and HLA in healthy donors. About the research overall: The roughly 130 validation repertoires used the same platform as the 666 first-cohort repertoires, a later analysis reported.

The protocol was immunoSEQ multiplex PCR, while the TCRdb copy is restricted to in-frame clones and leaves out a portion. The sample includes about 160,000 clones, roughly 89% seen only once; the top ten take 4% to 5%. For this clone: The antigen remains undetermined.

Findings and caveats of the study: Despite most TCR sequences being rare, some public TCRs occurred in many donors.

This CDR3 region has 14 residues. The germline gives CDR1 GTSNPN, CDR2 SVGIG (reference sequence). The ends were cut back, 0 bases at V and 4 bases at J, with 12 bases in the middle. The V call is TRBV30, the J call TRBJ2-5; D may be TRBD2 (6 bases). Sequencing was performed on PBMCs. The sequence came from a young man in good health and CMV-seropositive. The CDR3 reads CAWSVGGVRETQYF. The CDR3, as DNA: TGTGCCTGGAGTGTCGGGGGAGTAAGAGAGACCCAGTACTTC.